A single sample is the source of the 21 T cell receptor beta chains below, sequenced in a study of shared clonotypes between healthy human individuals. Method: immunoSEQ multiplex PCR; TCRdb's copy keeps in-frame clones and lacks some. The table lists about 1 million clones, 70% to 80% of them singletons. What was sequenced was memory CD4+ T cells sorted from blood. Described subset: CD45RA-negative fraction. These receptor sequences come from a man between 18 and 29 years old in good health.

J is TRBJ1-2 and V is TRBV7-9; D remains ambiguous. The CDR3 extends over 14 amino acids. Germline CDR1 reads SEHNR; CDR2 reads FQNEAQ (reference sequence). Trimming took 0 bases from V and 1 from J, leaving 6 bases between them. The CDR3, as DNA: TGTGCCAGCAGCTTAGCACAGCTTAACTATGGCTACACCTTC. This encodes CASSLAQLNYGYTF.

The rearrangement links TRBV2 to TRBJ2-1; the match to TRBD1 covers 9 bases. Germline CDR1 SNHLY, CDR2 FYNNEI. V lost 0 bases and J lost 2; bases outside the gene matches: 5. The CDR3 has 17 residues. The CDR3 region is CASSEAGNRGPYNEQFF. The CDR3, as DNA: TGTGCCAGCAGTGAAGCTGGGAACAGGGGGCCCTACAATGAGCAGTTCTTC. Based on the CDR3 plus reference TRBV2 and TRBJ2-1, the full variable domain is EPEVTQTPSHQVTQMGQEVILRCVPISNHLYFYWYRQILGQKVEFLVSFYNNEISEKSEIFDDQFSVERPDGSNFTLKIRSTKLEDSAMYFCASSEAGNRGPYNEQFFGPGTRLTVL.

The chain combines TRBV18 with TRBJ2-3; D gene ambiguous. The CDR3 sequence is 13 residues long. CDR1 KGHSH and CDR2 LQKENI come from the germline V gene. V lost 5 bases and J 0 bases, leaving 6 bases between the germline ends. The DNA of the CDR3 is TGTGCCAGCTCATCTGGGAGCACAGATACGCAGTATTTT. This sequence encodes CASSSGSTDTQYF.

This CDR3 reads CASSLQGNEQYF. The DNA for the CDR3 is TGTGCCAGCAGCTTACAGGGGAACGAGCAGTACTTC. The gene calls are TRBV7-2 and TRBJ2-7, with a possible D match to TRBD1 (6 bases). In germline, CDR1 is SGHTA, CDR2 FQGNSA. CDR3 length: 12 amino acids. V lost 2 bases and J 5 bases, leaving 7 bases between the germline ends. Looking up the rest from reference TRBV7-2 and TRBJ2-7 gives the full variable domain: GAGVSQSPSNKVTEKGKDVELRCDPISGHTALYWYRQSLGQGLEFLIYFQGNSAPDKSGLPSDRFSAERTGGSVSTLTIQRTQQEDSAVYLCASSLQGNEQYFGPGTRLTVT.

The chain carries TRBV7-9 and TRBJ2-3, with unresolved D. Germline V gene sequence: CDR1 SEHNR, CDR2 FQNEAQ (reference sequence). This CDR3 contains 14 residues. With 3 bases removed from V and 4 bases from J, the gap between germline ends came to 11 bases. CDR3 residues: CASSFEGEADTQYF. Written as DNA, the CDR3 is TGTGCCAGCAGCTTCGAAGGTGAGGCAGATACGCAGTATTTT.

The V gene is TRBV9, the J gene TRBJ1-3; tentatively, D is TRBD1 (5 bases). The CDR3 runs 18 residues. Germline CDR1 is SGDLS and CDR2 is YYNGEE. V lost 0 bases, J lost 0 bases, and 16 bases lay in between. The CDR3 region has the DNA TGTGCCAGCAGCGTAGCCCCGCCCAGGGAGTACTCTGGAAACACCATATATTTT. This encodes CASSVAPPREYSGNTIYF.

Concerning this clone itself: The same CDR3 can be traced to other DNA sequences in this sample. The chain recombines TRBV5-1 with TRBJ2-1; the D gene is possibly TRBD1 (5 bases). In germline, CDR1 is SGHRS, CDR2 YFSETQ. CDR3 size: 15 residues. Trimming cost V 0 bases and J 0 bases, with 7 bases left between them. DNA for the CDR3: TGCGCCAGCAGCTTGGACAGGAGCTCCTACAATGAGCAGTTCTTC. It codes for CASSLDRSSYNEQFF.

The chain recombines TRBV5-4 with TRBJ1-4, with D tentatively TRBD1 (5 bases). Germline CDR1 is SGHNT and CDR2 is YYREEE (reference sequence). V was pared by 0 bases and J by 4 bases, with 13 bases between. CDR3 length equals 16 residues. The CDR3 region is CASSLGSRGGNEKLFF. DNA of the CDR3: TGTGCCAGCAGCTTGGGTTCCCGGGGCGGTAATGAAAAACTGTTTTTT.

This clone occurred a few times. In DNA form, the CDR3 reads TGTGCCAGCAGGCGACAGGGGGCAAGCACCGGGGAGCTGTTTTTT. It yields the protein CASRRQGASTGELFF. The gene calls are TRBV6-5 and TRBJ2-2, with TRBD1 matching over 10 bases. The V gene end was trimmed by 6 bases and the J gene end by 4 bases; junction bases not matched to a gene: 5. The CDR3 length is 15 residues. Per germline, CDR1 MNHEY and CDR2 SVGAGI.

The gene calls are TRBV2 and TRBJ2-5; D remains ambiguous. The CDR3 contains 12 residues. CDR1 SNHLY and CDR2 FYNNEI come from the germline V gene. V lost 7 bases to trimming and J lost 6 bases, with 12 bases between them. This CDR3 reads CASTTGLKTQYF. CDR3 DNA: TGTGCCAGCACAACCGGGTTAAAGACCCAGTACTTC.

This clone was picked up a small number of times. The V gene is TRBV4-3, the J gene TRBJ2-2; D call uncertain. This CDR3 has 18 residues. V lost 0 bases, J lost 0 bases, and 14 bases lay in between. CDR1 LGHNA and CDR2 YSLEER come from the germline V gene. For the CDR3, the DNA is TGCGCCAGCAGCCAAGATTCGGCAGCCTCAACGAACACCGGGGAGCTGTTTTTT. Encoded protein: CASSQDSAASTNTGELFF.

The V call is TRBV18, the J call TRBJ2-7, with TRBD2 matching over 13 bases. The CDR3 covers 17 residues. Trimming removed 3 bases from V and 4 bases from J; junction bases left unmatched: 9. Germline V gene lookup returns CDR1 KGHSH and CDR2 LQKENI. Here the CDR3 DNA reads TGTGCCAGCTCACCTTATGGACTAGCGGGAGTAGGGTACGAGCAGTACTTC. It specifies CASSPYGLAGVGYEQYF.

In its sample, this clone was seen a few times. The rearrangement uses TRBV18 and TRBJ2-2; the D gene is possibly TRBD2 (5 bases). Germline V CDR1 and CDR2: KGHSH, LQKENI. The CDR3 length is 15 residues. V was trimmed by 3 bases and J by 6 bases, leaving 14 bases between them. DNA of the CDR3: TGTGCCAGCTCACCCATGACGGGATTTCCCGGGGAGCTGTTTTTT. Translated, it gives CASSPMTGFPGELFF.

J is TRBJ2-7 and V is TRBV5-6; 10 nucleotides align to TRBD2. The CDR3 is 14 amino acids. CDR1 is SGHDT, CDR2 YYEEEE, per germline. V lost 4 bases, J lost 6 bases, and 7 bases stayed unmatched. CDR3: CASSHLAGVGEQYF. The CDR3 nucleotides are TGTGCCAGCAGCCATCTAGCGGGGGTCGGCGAGCAGTACTTC.

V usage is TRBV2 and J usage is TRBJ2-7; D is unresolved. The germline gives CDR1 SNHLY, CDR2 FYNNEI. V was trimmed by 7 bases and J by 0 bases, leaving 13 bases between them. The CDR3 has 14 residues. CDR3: CASKMDGSSYEQYF. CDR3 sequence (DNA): TGTGCCAGCAAAATGGACGGAAGCTCCTACGAGCAGTACTTC.

Written as DNA, the CDR3 is TGTGCCAGCAGCTTACTAACAGCAGGGCTGAACACTGAAGCTTTCTTT. It encodes CASSLLTAGLNTEAFF. The V gene is TRBV7-8, the J gene TRBJ1-1; D is perhaps TRBD1 (5 bases). Per germline, CDR1 SGHVS and CDR2 FQNEAQ. The V end lost 2 bases, the J end lost 0 bases, and 13 bases lay between the germline ends. CDR3 length: 16 residues.

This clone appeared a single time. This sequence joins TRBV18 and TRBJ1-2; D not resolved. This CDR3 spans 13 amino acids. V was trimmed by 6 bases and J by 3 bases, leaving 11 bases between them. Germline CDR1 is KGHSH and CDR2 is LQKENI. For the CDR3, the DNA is TGTGCCAGCTCCGACCAGAGGGACTATGGCTACACCTTC. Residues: CASSDQRDYGYTF.

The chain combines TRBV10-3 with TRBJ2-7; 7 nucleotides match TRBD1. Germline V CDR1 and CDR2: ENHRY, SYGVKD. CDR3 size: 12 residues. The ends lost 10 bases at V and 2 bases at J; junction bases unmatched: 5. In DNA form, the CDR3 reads TGTGCCACCACGACAGGGACCTACGAGCAGTACTTC. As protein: CATTTGTYEQYF.

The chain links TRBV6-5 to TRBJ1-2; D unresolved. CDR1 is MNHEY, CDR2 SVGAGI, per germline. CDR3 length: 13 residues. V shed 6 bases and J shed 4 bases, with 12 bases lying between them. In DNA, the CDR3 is TGTGCCAGCAGCCGCACTACGGCCTATGGCTACACCTTC. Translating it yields CASSRTTAYGYTF.

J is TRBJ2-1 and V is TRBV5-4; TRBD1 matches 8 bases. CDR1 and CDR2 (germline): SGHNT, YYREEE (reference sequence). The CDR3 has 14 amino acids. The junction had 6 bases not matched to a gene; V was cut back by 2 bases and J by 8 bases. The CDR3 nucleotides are TGTGCCAGCAGCTTAGGACAGGGCTTGGATGAGCAGTTCTTC. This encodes CASSLGQGLDEQFF.

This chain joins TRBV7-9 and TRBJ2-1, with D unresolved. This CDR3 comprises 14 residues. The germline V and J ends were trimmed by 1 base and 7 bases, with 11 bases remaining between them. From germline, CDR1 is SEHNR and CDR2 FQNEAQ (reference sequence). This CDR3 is CASSLGMGLNEQFF. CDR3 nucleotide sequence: TGTGCCAGCAGCTTAGGTATGGGCTTAAATGAGCAGTTCTTC.